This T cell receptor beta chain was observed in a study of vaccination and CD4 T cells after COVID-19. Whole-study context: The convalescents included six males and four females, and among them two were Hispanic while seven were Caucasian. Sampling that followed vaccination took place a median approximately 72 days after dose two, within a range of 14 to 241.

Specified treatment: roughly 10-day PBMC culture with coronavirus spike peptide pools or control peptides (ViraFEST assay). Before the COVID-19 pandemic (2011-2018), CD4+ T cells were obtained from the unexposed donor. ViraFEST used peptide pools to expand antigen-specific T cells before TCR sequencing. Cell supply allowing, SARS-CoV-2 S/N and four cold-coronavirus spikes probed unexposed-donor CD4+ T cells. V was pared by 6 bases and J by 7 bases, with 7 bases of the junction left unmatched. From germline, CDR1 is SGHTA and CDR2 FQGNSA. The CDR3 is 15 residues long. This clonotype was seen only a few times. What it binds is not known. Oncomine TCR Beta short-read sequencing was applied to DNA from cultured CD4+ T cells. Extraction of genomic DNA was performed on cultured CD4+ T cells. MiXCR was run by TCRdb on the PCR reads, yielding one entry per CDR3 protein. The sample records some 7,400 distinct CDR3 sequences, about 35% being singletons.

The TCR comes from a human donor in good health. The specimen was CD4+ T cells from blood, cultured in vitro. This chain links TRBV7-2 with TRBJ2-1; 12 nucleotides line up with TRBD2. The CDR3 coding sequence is TGTGCCAGCAGAGCTAGCGGGAGGGCCGAAAATGAGCAGTTCTTC. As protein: CASRASGRAENEQFF. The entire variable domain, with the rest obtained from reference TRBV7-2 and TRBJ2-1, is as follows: GAGVSQSPSNKVTEKGKDVELRCDPISGHTALYWYRQSLGQGLEFLIYFQGNSAPDKSGLPSDRFSAERTGGSVSTLTIQRTQQEDSAVYLCASRASGRAENEQFFGPGTRLTVL.